The 30 T cell receptor beta chains reported below all come from one sample, sequenced in a study of blood T cell repertoires in COVID-19. The data were produced by immunoSEQ multiplex PCR, yet TCRdb's version contains in-frame clones alone and is incomplete. The sample lists some 150,000 clones; roughly 90% were seen once. Specimen: peripheral blood. These TCRs come from a man between 50 and 59 years old with active or convalescent COVID-19.

This clone has only one observation. The chain carries TRBV2 and TRBJ1-6, with a weak D call TRBD1 (5 bases). Germline V gene data show CDR1 as SNHLY and CDR2 as FYNNEI. The CDR3 spans 13 residues. V was pared by 6 bases and J by 5 bases, with 8 bases between. CDR3 DNA sequence: TGTGCCAGCAGCGTCAGGGATAATTCACCCCTCCACTTT. Amino acid sequence: CASSVRDNSPLHF.

The table lists this clone with a count of one. The chain combines TRBV6-5 with TRBJ2-3; possibly TRBD1 for D (5 bases). CDR3 size: 12 residues. Per germline, CDR1 MNHEY and CDR2 SVGAGI. Between the trimmed V and J ends, which lost 5 bases and 6 bases, there was a span of 9 bases. As DNA, the CDR3 is TGTGCCAGCAGTCAGGGTCGCGATACGCAGTATTTT. Its protein product is CASSQGRDTQYF.

This chain connects TRBV19 to TRBJ1-2, with 9 bases matching TRBD1. From germline, CDR1 is LNHDA and CDR2 SQIVND (reference sequence). The CDR3 loop spans 17 amino acids. V shed 4 bases, J shed 5 bases, and the junction held 14 bases outside the gene matches. CDR3 protein: CASSTPGQGQFTYGYTF. CDR3 DNA: TGTGCCAGTAGTACACCGGGACAGGGTCAATTCACGTATGGCTACACCTTC.

In this sample, this clone turned up once. J is TRBJ2-3 and V is TRBV4-2, with TRBD2 matching 9 bases. Germline trimming cut 3 bases from V and 1 base from J; bases unmatched to any gene: 14. The germline V gene encodes CDR1 LGHNA and CDR2 YNFKEQ. There are 19 residues in the CDR3. CDR3 residues: CASSHPDGLASGGTDTQYF. In nucleotides, the CDR3 is TGTGCCAGCAGCCACCCGGACGGACTAGCGTCTGGGGGCACAGATACGCAGTATTTT.

The chain recombines TRBV7-9 with TRBJ2-5, with D unresolved. CDR1 is SEHNR, CDR2 FQNEAQ, per germline (reference sequence). V was cut by 2 bases and J by 4 bases, with 20 bases left in between. The CDR3 spans 17 residues. The CDR3 loop reads CASSLYYLEAALETQYF. The CDR3 DNA reads TGTGCCAGCAGCTTATATTATCTAGAGGCAGCCTTAGAGACCCAGTACTTC.

The rearrangement uses TRBV30 and TRBJ1-5, with D unclear. V gave up 0 bases and J gave up 3 bases, with 6 bases separating them. The CDR3 spans 13 residues. From germline, CDR1 is GTSNPN and CDR2 SVGIG (reference sequence). The CDR3 region has the DNA TGTGCCTGGAGTGTACAGTTCAATCAGCCCCAGCATTTT. Translated: CAWSVQFNQPQHF.

Remarks on this clone: Other DNA sequences from this sample encode an identical CDR3 as well. The chain links TRBV2 to TRBJ1-5; unclear D gene. The CDR3 spans 14 residues. Trimming left V 3 bases short and J 0 bases short, with 6 bases between. The germline V gene has CDR1 SNHLY and CDR2 FYNNEI. The CDR3: CASSDLNSNQPQHF. The CDR3 nucleotides read TGTGCCAGCAGTGATCTTAATAGCAATCAGCCCCAGCATTTT.

The chain combines TRBV5-6 with TRBJ2-7, with 8 positions matching TRBD1. The CDR3 consists of 14 residues. The germline gives CDR1 SGHDT, CDR2 YYEEEE. J gave up 3 bases and V 0 bases, and 2 bases lay outside the gene matches. CDR3 region: CASSLGGQGYEQYF. In DNA, the CDR3 is TGTGCCAGCAGCTTGGGTGGACAGGGCTACGAGCAGTACTTC.

V is TRBV5-6 and J is TRBJ2-7, with 10 bases matching TRBD2. Germline V gives CDR1 SGHDT, CDR2 YYEEEE. The V and J ends lost 1 base and 4 bases, in that order; junction bases with no gene match: 8. This CDR3 region has 16 residues. CDR3 sequence reads: CASSLYRTSGNYEQYF. For the CDR3, the DNA is TGTGCCAGCAGCTTGTATCGTACTAGCGGGAATTACGAGCAGTACTTC.

V usage is TRBV9 and J usage is TRBJ2-1, with TRBD2 matching over 10 bases. The CDR3 extends over 15 amino acids. Trimming removed 0 bases from V and 9 bases from J; junction bases left unmatched: 6. In germline, CDR1 is SGDLS, CDR2 YYNGEE. The CDR3 DNA follows: TGTGCCAGCAGCGTAGGGGGGACTAGCGACGGTGAGCAGTTCTTC. Amino acids: CASSVGGTSDGEQFF. The entire variable domain, with the rest obtained from reference TRBV9 and TRBJ2-1, is as follows: DSGVTQTPKHLITATGQRVTLRCSPRSGDLSVYWYQQSLDQGLQFLIQYYNGEERAKGNILERFSAQQFPDLHSELNLSSLELGDSALYFCASSVGGTSDGEQFFGPGTRLTVL.

This clone was counted once. The chain recombines TRBV5-5 with TRBJ2-6; unclear D gene. Germline CDR1 SGHKS, CDR2 YYEKEE (reference sequence). The V end was cut by 4 bases, the J end by 0 bases, with 11 bases between. The CDR3 is made up of 16 amino acids. CDR3 in DNA: TGTGCCAGCAGCCCGATCCGAGGCTCTGGGGCCAACGTCCTGACTTTC. Translated: CASSPIRGSGANVLTF.

The V and J genes are TRBV3-1 (or the pseudogene TRBV3-2) and TRBJ2-3; D perhaps matches TRBD1 (6 bases). Germline V CDR1 and CDR2: LGHDT, YNNKEL (reference sequence). Trimming cost V 6 bases and J 0 bases, with 16 bases left between them. The CDR3 has 16 amino acids. CDR3: CASRQGFSTSTDTQYF. CDR3 sequence (DNA): TGTGCCAGCAGGCAGGGGTTCTCGACTAGCACAGATACGCAGTATTTT.

This clone was seen only a few times. CDR3 sequence reads: CASSDGGKPYEQYF. In DNA form, the CDR3 reads TGTGCCAGCAGTGACGGCGGTAAACCCTACGAGCAGTACTTC. The chain couples TRBV2 to TRBJ2-7; D is unresolved. Between the trimmed V and J ends, which lost 3 bases and 2 bases, there was a span of 11 bases. CDR3 size: 14 residues. The germline gives CDR1 SNHLY, CDR2 FYNNEI.

The chain has TRBV30 and TRBJ1-2, with no clear D. The CDR3 sequence is 13 residues long. Per the germline V gene, CDR1 is GTSNPN and CDR2 is SVGIG (reference sequence). The V end lost 1 base, the J end lost 8 bases, and 14 bases lay between the germline ends. For the CDR3, the DNA is TGTGCCTGGAGTGAGAGCGGCCCAGCAGGCTACACCTTC. Amino acids: CAWSESGPAGYTF.

This CDR3 reads CATSRDRGTGQPQHF. CDR3 sequence (DNA): TGTGCCACCAGCAGAGATCGGGGGACGGGGCAGCCCCAGCATTTT. The chain uses TRBV15 and TRBJ1-5; tentatively, D is TRBD1 (5 bases). Germline CDR1 and CDR2: LNHNV and YYDKDF (reference sequence). V gave up 0 bases and J gave up 7 bases, with 13 bases separating them. The CDR3 is 15 amino acids.

The chain joins TRBV28 to TRBJ1-2; perhaps TRBD1 as D (6 bases). The V gene's germline CDR1 is MDHEN and CDR2 SYDVKM. The V end was cut by 5 bases, the J end by 7 bases, with 17 bases between. The length of the CDR3 is 14 residues. The CDR3 DNA sequence: TGTGCCAGCAGTCCCTCAGGGGTCTCGGTTGGCTACACCTTC. Its translation: CASSPSGVSVGYTF.

CDR3 nucleotide sequence: TGTGCCAGTAGCGGACAGGGAAGTTCACCCCTCCACTTT. This translates into CASSGQGSSPLHF. J is TRBJ1-6 and V is TRBV19, with TRBD1 matching over 8 bases. CDR3 length equals 13 residues. Trimming removed 6 bases from V and 9 bases from J; junction bases left unmatched: 4. The germline V gene encodes CDR1 LNHDA and CDR2 SQIVND (reference sequence). The whole variable domain, remainder taken from reference TRBV19 and TRBJ1-6, is DGGITQSPKYLFRKEGQNVTLSCEQNLNHDAMYWYRQDPGQGLRLIYYSQIVNDFQKGDIAEGYSVSREKKESFPLTVTSAQKNPTAFYLCASSGQGSSPLHFGNGTRLTVT.

The CDR3 DNA sequence: TGTGCCAGTAGTCCTAGGACAGGGTATGGCACTGAAGCTTTCTTT. Amino acids: CASSPRTGYGTEAFF. This sequence joins TRBV19 and TRBJ1-1; TRBD1 matches 8 bases. V lost 5 bases to trimming and J lost 4 bases; unmatched junction nucleotides: 9. The CDR3 runs 15 residues. Germline assignment: CDR1 LNHDA and CDR2 SQIVND (reference sequence).

The sample holds one count of this clone. The chain carries TRBV24-1 and TRBJ1-5; D uncertain. Trimming cost V 4 bases and J 1 base, with 7 bases left between them. Germline V gives CDR1 KGHDR, CDR2 SFDVKD. The CDR3 consists of 14 residues. CDR3 coding DNA: TGTGCCACCAGTGACCCGAGAAGCAATCAGCCCCAGCATTTT. Its translation: CATSDPRSNQPQHF.

The chain combines TRBV19 with TRBJ2-1; no firm D call. Looked up from germline, CDR1 is LNHDA and CDR2 is SQIVND (reference sequence). V shed 2 bases and J shed 5 bases, with 16 bases lying between them. CDR3 size: 16 residues. CDR3 nucleotide sequence: TGTGCCAGTAGTATAAGGCAGGAAGTCCCCCACAATGAGCAGTTCTTC. It encodes CASSIRQEVPHNEQFF.

This sequence joins TRBV6-5 and TRBJ2-7; the match to TRBD2 covers 12 bases. V was pared by 6 bases and J by 7 bases, with 7 bases of the junction left unmatched. Germline V gene lookup returns CDR1 MNHEY and CDR2 SVGAGI. The CDR3 runs to 14 residues. CDR3 DNA sequence: TGTGCCAGCAGCCGGACTAGCGGGATTAGGGAGCAGTACTTC. It codes for CASSRTSGIREQYF.

The chain has TRBV7-9 and TRBJ2-7; 8 bases are a match to TRBD1. CDR1 SEHNR and CDR2 FQNEAQ come from the germline V gene (reference sequence). The CDR3 runs 13 residues. The ends lost 8 bases at V and 5 bases at J; junction bases unmatched: 8. In nucleotides, the CDR3 is TGTGCCAGCGGCGGACAGGGAGTCGACGAGCAGTACTTC. Translating it yields CASGGQGVDEQYF.

This rearrangement joins TRBV28 to TRBJ1-2; 9 bases line up with TRBD1. The CDR3 loop spans 14 amino acids. V lost 10 bases, J lost 6 bases, and 12 bases stayed unmatched. Germline V CDR1 and CDR2: MDHEN, SYDVKM. The CDR3 is CATLEGQGVDGYTF. CDR3 nucleotide sequence: TGTGCCACCTTAGAGGGACAGGGAGTGGATGGCTACACCTTC.

V usage is TRBV4-1 and J usage is TRBJ1-5, with TRBD1 matching 10 bases. The CDR3 contains 15 residues. Germline V CDR1 and CDR2: MGHRA, YSYEKL. V lost 3 bases and J lost 6; bases outside the gene matches: 5. This CDR3 reads CASSQGDRGIQPQHF. CDR3 DNA: TGCGCCAGCAGCCAGGGGGACAGGGGCATTCAGCCCCAGCATTTT.

This rearrangement joins TRBV18 to TRBJ2-5, with a weak D call TRBD1 (5 bases). V lost 6 bases, J lost 3 bases, and 14 bases lay in between. Germline CDR1 KGHSH, CDR2 LQKENI. This CDR3 spans 14 amino acids. This chain's CDR3 is CASSLQVVKETQYF. CDR3 coding DNA: TGTGCCAGCTCGTTACAGGTGGTAAAAGAGACCCAGTACTTC.

V gene TRBV5-1 combines with J gene TRBJ2-2; the match to TRBD2 covers 7 bases. CDR3 size: 19 residues. V shed 2 bases and J 5 bases; nucleotides not matched to a gene: 18. Germline CDR1 is SGHRS and CDR2 is YFSETQ. CDR3 coding DNA: TGCGCCAGCAGCTTTTCCGGGGCTAGCGGTACGGAGGGGACCGGGGAGCTGTTTTTT. It codes for CASSFSGASGTEGTGELFF. The variable domain in full, completed from reference TRBV5-1 and TRBJ2-2, reads KAGVTQTPRYLIKTRGQQVTLSCSPISGHRSVSWYQQTPGQGLQFLFEYFSETQRNKGNFPGRFSGRQFSNSRSEMNVSTLELGDSALYLCASSFSGASGTEGTGELFFGEGSRLTVL.

The chain couples TRBV19 to TRBJ1-4; weak D call: TRBD1 (6 bases). Germline CDR1 is LNHDA and CDR2 is SQIVND (reference sequence). This CDR3 spans 15 amino acids. V lost 3 bases, J lost 0 bases, and 8 bases lay in between. The CDR3 loop is CASSIRQATNEKLFF. As DNA, the CDR3 is TGTGCCAGTAGTATCCGACAGGCAACTAATGAAAAACTGTTTTTT.

The CDR3 loop is CASSLTGGDSPLHF. CDR3 bases: TGTGCCAGCAGCTTAACAGGGGGCGATTCACCCCTCCACTTT. The chain links TRBV7-3 to TRBJ1-6; the match to TRBD1 covers 7 bases. Germline trimming cut 0 bases from V and 8 bases from J; bases unmatched to any gene: 1. The CDR3 consists of 14 residues. Germline V gene lookup returns CDR1 SGHTA and CDR2 FQGTGA.

The rearrangement links TRBV4-2 to TRBJ1-2; 9 bases align to TRBD1. This CDR3 has 16 amino acids. Trimming cost V 1 base and J 2 bases; bases outside gene matches: 5. Per the germline V gene, CDR1 is LGHNA and CDR2 is YNFKEQ. As DNA, the CDR3 is TGTGCCAGCAGCCAAGCCGGGACAGGGAGCAACTATGGCTACACCTTC. Translation gives CASSQAGTGSNYGYTF.

The rearrangement uses TRBV6-6 and TRBJ1-2; D is ambiguous. The V gene's germline CDR1 is MNHNY and CDR2 SVGAGI (reference sequence). V was trimmed by 4 bases and J by 2 bases, leaving 11 bases between them. This CDR3 is 14 amino acids long. The chain's CDR3 is CASSFVNSNYGYTF. In nucleotides, the CDR3 is TGTGCCAGCAGTTTTGTCAACAGCAACTATGGCTACACCTTC.